A selection of T cell receptor beta chains follows, all from one sample in a study of response to subunit inactivated influenza vaccine. Via MiXCR, TCRdb re-called the RT-PCR reads, giving one row per CDR3 protein. The table shows hundreds of thousands of distinct CDR3 sequences, with around 14% occurring only once. The material was PBMCs from blood, obtained about 11 days after vaccination. The receptor set was obtained from a man aged 45-60 years who received an inactivated influenza vaccine. CDR3s include the opening cysteine and the closing phenylalanine or tryptophan. The order of the fields is D gene, clone size, J gene, V gene, CDR3 protein, CDR3 DNA. A D gene is named only where the DNA matches it firmly. The size field is filled for only some rows; it gives once, few, many or a size class.

. | many | TRBJ1-6 | TRBV6-1 | CASSRDVSSYNSPLHF | TGTGCCAGCAGCCGGGACGTAAGCTCCTATAATTCACCCCTCCACTTT
TRBD2 | many | TRBJ2-2 | TRBV5-5 | CASSLLAGENTGELFF | TGTGCCAGCAGCTTACTAGCGGGAGAGAACACCGGGGAGCTGTTTTTT
TRBD2 | . | TRBJ2-3 | TRBV5-6 | CASSLGRERHTQYF | TGTGCCAGCAGCTTGGGGCGGGAGCGGCATACGCAGTATTTT
TRBD2 | many | TRBJ2-1 | TRBV12-3/TRBV12-4 | CASSLAGRTSGRFAYNEQFF | TGTGCCAGCAGTTTAGCGGGTAGGACTAGCGGGAGGTTCGCCTACAATGAGCAGTTCTTC
. | . | TRBJ2-1 | TRBV7-3 | CASSEGGTVYEQFF | TGTGCCAGCAGCGAGGGCGGAACCGTTTATGAGCAGTTCTTC
. | few | TRBJ2-7 | TRBV14 | CASSQDVGLTF | TGTGCCAGCAGCCAAGATGTGGGGCTCACTTTC
TRBD1 | many | TRBJ2-7 | TRBV28 | CASDRDRGSEQYF | TGTGCCAGCGACCGGGACAGGGGGAGCGAGCAGTACTTC
. | few | TRBJ2-3 | TRBV20-1 | CSVEGPGTDTQYF | TGCAGTGTTGAAGGGCCGGGCACAGATACGCAGTATTTT
. | . | TRBJ2-7 | TRBV9 | CASSGGGQSYEQYF | TGTGCCAGCAGCGGGGGGGGGCAGTCCTACGAGCAGTACTTC
. | once | TRBJ1-1 | TRBV7-8 | CARSLGRVRTEAFF | TGTGCCAGAAGCTTAGGCAGGGTGCGCACTGAAGCTTTCTTT
. | few | TRBJ1-1 | TRBV12-3/TRBV12-4 | CASSLDRVTNTEAFF | TGTGCCAGCAGTTTGGACAGAGTAACGAACACTGAAGCTTTCTTT
. | few | TRBJ2-1 | TRBV5-1 | CASSPDSGHNEQFF | TGCGCCAGCAGCCCCGATTCTGGTCACAATGAGCAGTTCTTC
TRBD2 | once | TRBJ2-1 | TRBV7-9 | CASSLASWTSGSEQFF | TGTGCCAGCAGCTTAGCATCCTGGACTAGCGGGAGTGAGCAGTTCTTC
. | few | TRBJ2-1 | TRBV5-1 | CASSLGFRGAYNEQFF | TGCGCCAGCAGCTTGGGTTTTAGGGGGGCCTACAATGAGCAGTTCTTC
. | . | TRBJ1-5 | TRBV2 | CAGSRVGNQPQHF | TGTGCCGGATCCAGGGTCGGCAATCAGCCCCAGCATTTT
. | . | TRBJ1-1 | TRBV20-1 | CSAKWKVTEAFF | TGCAGTGCCAAGTGGAAGGTCACTGAAGCTTTCTTT
TRBD2 | few | TRBJ2-5 | TRBV24-1 | CATSDRLAGVQETQYF | TGTGCCACCAGTGACCGACTAGCGGGGGTCCAAGAGACCCAGTACTTC
TRBD2 | . | TRBJ2-3 | TRBV2 | CASSGLAGGFLTQYF | TGTGCCAGCAGTGGACTAGCGGGAGGGTTCCTTACGCAGTATTTT
. | . | TRBJ2-3 | TRBV7-8 | CASSLAASLGSTDTQYF | TGTGCCAGCAGCTTAGCGGCCAGCCTAGGAAGCACAGATACGCAGTATTTT
. | many | TRBJ1-5 | TRBV12-3/TRBV12-4 | CASSLMGNQPQHF | TGTGCCAGCAGTTTGATGGGGAATCAGCCCCAGCATTTT
. | . | TRBJ2-5 | TRBV7-3 | CASSLSGGQGTQYF | TGTGCCAGCAGCTTAAGCGGGGGACAAGGGACCCAGTACTTC
. | few | TRBJ2-1 | TRBV6-6 | CASTARPGNEQFF | TGTGCCAGCACCGCCCGACCCGGGAATGAGCAGTTCTTC
. | few | TRBJ2-7 | TRBV7-9 | CASSLGGGVEQYF | TGTGCCAGCAGCTTAGGTGGCGGGGTTGAGCAGTACTTC
TRBD2 | many | TRBJ2-1 | TRBV12-3/TRBV12-4 | CASRSGGSSYNEQFF | TGTGCCAGCAGGAGCGGGGGTAGCTCCTACAATGAGCAGTTCTTC
. | . | TRBJ1-1 | TRBV20-1 | CSARLAGTEAFF | TGCAGTGCTAGATTAGCGGGCACTGAAGCTTTCTTT
. | few | TRBJ1-6 | TRBV12-3/TRBV12-4 | CASRPGGEGSPLHF | TGTGCCAGCAGACCGGGGGGGGAAGGGTCACCCCTCCACTTT
TRBD2 | few | TRBJ2-2 | TRBV11-2 | CASSLGLAGPNTGELFF | TGTGCCAGCAGCTTAGGGTTAGCGGGGCCGAACACCGGGGAGCTGTTTTTT
TRBD1 | . | TRBJ1-1 | TRBV20-1 | CSARVASGGRTEAFF | TGCAGTGCTAGAGTCGCGTCAGGGGGGCGCACTGAAGCTTTCTTT
. | many | TRBJ1-1 | TRBV6-2/TRBV6-3 | CASSPYKNTEAFF | TGTGCCAGCAGTCCATACAAGAACACTGAAGCTTTCTTT
. | few | TRBJ1-4 | TRBV11-2 | CASSLGLQLNEKLFF | TGTGCCAGCAGCTTAGGTCTACAGCTTAATGAAAAACTGTTTTTT
TRBD1 | . | TRBJ2-1 | TRBV29-1 | CSVEYRGYNEQFF | TGCAGCGTTGAATACAGGGGATACAATGAGCAGTTCTTC
. | many | TRBJ2-5 | TRBV18 | CASSPAGETQYF | TGTGCCAGCAGCCCCGCTGGTGAGACCCAGTACTTC
. | . | TRBJ2-7 | TRBV7-9 | CASSDSGDRHFYEQYF | TGTGCCAGCAGCGATAGCGGGGACAGGCACTTCTACGAGCAGTACTTC
. | few | TRBJ2-7 | TRBV6-2/TRBV6-3 | CASSYLAGQRNSYEQYF | TGTGCCAGCAGTTACCTGGCTGGACAGCGCAACAGCTACGAGCAGTACTTC
TRBD2 | many | TRBJ2-7 | TRBV20-1 | CSARDLAGVSYEQYF | TGCAGTGCTAGAGACCTAGCGGGAGTCTCCTACGAGCAGTACTTC
. | many | TRBJ2-2 | TRBV29-1 | CSVEADTGELFF | TGCAGCGTTGAGGCGGACACCGGGGAGCTGTTTTTT
TRBD2 | few | TRBJ2-7 | TRBV6-5 | CASSYGTSGNYEQYF | TGTGCCAGCAGTTACGGGACTAGCGGAAACTACGAGCAGTACTTC
. | few | TRBJ1-2 | TRBV9 | CASSVDAGSPNYGYTF | TGTGCCAGCAGCGTAGACGCCGGGTCCCCAAACTATGGCTACACCTTC
TRBD1 | . | TRBJ1-5 | TRBV6-2/TRBV6-3 | CASSYSSTGAQPQHF | TGTGCCAGCAGTTACTCGAGCACAGGGGCGCAGCCCCAGCATTTT
. | few | TRBJ1-2 | TRBV7-2 | CASSPTEKSGLYGYTF | TGTGCCAGCAGCCCGACCGAAAAGAGTGGCCTCTATGGCTACACCTTC
. | . | TRBJ1-6 | TRBV18 | CASSPANSPLHF | TGTGCCAGCTCACCCGCAAATTCACCCCTCCACTTT
. | many | TRBJ2-7 | TRBV6-5 | CASSYKAGSDEQYF | TGTGCCAGCAGTTACAAGGCGGGAAGCGACGAGCAGTACTTC
TRBD1 | many | TRBJ1-4 | TRBV12-3/TRBV12-4 | CASSLGQATNEKLFF | TGTGCCAGCAGTCTCGGACAGGCAACTAATGAAAAACTGTTTTTT
. | few | TRBJ2-1 | TRBV7-9 | CASSLAKLAEGEQFF | TGTGCCAGCAGCTTAGCAAAACTAGCAGAGGGTGAGCAGTTCTTC
. | . | TRBJ1-5 | TRBV6-2/TRBV6-3 | CASSYGGRGADAIKPQHF | TGTGCCAGCAGTTACGGAGGCCGGGGGGCAGATGCAATCAAACCCCAGCATTTT